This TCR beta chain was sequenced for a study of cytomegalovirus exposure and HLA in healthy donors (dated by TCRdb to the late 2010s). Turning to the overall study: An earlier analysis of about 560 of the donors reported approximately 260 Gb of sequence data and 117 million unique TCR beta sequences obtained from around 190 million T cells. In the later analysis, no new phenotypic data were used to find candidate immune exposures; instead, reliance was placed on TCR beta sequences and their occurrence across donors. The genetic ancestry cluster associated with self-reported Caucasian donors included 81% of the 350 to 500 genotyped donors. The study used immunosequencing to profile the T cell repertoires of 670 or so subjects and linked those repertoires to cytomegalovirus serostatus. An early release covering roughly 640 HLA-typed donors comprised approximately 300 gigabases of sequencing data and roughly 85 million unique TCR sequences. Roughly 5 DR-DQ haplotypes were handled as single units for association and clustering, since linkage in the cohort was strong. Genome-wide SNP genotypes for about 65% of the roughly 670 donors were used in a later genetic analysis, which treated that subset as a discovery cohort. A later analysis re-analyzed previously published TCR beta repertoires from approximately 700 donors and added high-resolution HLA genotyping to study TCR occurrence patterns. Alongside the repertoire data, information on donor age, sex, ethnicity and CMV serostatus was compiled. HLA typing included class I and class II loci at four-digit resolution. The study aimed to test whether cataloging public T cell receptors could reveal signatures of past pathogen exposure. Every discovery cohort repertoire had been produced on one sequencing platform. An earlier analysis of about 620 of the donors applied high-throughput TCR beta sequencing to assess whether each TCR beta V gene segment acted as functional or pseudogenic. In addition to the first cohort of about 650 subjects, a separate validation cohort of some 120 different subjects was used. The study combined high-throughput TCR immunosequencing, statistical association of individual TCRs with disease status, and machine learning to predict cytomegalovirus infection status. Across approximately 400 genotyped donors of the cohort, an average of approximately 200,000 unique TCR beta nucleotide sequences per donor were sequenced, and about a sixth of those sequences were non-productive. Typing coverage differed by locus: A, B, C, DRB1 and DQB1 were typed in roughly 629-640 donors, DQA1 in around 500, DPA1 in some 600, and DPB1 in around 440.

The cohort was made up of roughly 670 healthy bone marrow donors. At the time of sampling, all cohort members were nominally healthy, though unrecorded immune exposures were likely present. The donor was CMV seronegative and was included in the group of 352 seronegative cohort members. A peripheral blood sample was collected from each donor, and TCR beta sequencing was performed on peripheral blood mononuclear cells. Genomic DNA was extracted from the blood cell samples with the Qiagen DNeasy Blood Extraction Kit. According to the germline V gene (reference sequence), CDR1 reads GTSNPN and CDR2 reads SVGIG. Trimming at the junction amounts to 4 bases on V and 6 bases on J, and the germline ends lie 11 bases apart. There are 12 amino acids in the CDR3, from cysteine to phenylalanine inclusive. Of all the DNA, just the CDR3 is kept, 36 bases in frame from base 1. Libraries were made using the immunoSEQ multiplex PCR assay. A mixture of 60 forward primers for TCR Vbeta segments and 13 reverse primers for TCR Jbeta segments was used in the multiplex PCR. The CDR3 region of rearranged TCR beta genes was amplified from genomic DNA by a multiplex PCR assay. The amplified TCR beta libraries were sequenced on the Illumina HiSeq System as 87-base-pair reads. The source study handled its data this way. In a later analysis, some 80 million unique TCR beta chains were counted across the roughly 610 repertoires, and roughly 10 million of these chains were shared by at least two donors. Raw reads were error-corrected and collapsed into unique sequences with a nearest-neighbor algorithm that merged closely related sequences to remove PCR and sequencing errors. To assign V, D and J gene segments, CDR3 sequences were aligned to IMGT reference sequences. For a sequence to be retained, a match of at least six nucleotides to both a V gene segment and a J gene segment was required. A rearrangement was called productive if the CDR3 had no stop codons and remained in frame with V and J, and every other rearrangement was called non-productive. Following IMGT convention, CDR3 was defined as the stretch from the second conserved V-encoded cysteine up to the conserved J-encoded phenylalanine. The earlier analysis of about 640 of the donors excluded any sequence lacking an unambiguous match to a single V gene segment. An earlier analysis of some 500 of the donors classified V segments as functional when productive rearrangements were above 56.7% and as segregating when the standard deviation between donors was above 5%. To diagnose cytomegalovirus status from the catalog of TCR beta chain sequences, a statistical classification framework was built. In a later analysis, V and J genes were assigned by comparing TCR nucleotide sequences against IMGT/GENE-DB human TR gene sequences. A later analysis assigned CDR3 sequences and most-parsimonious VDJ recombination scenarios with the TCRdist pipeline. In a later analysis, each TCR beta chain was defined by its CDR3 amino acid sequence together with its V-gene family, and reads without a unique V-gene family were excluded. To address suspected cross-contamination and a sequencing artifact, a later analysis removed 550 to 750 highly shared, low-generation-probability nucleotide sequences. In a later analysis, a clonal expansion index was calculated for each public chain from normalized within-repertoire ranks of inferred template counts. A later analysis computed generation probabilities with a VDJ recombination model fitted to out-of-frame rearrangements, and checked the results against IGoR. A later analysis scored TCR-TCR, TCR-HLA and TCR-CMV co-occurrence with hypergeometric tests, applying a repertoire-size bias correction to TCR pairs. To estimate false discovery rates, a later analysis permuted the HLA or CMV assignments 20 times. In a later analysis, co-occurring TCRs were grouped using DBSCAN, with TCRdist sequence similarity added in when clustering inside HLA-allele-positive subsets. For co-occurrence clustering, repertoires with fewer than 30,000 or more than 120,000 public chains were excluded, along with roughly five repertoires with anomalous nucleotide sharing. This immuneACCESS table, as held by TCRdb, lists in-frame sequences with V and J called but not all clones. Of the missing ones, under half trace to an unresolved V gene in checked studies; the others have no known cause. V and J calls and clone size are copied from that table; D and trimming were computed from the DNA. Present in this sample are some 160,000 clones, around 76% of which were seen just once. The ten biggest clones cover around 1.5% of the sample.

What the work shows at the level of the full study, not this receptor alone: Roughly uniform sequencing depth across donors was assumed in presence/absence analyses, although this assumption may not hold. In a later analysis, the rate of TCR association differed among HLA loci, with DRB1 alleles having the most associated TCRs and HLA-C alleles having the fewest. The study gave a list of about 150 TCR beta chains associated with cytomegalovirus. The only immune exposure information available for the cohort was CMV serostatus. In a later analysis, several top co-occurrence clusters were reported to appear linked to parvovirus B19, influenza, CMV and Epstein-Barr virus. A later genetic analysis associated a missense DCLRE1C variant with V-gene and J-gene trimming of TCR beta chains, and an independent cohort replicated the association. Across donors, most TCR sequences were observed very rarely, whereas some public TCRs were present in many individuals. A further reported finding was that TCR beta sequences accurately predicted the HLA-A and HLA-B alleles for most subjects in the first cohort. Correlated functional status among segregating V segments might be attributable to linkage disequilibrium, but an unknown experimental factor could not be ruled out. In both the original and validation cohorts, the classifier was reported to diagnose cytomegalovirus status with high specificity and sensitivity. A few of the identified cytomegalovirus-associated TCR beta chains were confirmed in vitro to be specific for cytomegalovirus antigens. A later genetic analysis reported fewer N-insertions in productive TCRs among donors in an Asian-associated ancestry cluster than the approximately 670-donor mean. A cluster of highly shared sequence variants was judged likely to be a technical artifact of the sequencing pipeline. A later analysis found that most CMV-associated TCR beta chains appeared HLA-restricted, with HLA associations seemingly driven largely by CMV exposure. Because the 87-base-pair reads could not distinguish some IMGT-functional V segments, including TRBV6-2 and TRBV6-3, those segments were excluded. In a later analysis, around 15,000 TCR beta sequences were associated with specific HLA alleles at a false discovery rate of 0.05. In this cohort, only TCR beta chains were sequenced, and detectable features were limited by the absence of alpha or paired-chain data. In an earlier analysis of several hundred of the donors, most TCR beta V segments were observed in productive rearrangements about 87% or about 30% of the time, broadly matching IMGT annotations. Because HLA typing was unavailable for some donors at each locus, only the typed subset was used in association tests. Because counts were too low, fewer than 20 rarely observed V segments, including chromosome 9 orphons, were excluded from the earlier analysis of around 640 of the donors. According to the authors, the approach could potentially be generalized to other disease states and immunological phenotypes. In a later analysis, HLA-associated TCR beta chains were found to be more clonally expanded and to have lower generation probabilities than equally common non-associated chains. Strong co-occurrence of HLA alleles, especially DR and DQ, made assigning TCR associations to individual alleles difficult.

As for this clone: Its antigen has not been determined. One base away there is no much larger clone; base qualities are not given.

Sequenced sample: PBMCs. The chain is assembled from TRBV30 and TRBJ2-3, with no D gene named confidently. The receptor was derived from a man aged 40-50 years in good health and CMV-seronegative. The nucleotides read TGTGCCTGGAATTTTATCGGGGATACGCAGTATTTT. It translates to CAWNFIGDTQYF.